This T cell receptor (beta chain) was found in a study of blood T cell repertoires in COVID-19. Study-level information: Samples of COVID-19 (acute and convalescent) were obtained from the United States, Italy and Spain. Sources were T cells, B-cell-depleted T cells, or PBMCs; the material itself was cDNA or gDNA.

Authors' data handling: Using reference gene primer amplification, nucleated cell counts were estimated. The method was immunoSEQ multiplex PCR; TCRdb's version includes in-frame clones alone and lacks a portion of them. That table is the source of V, J and clone size, and D and trimming were worked out from the DNA. Of 200,000 to 250,000 clones in the sample, 85% to 90% were seen once. Enrolment of Seattle patients took place during active infection, and they were followed longitudinally. The trim removed 4 bases at V and 4 bases at J, leaving 9 bases unmatched. Looked up from germline, CDR1 is SGHDT and CDR2 is YYEEEE. This CDR3 comprises 15 residues.

The sequencing sample was made of peripheral blood. The chain is built from TRBV5-6 and TRBJ1-2; 8 bases match TRBD1. This clonotype originated in a man aged 30-40 years with COVID-19, enrolled during active disease. DNA of the CDR3: TGTGCCAGCAGCACATCAGGGGGCCGTGCCTATGGCTACACCTTC. This gives the protein CASSTSGGRAYGYTF.